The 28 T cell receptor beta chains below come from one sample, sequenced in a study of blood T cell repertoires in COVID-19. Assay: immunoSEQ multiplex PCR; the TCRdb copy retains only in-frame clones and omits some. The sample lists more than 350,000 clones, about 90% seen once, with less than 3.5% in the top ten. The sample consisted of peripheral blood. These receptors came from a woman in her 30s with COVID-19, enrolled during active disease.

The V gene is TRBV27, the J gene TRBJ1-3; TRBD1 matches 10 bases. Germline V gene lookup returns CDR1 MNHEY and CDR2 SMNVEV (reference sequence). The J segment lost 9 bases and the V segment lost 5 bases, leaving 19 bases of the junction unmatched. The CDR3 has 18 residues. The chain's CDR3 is CASSLPTPRTGGLGTIYF. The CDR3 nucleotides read TGTGCCAGCAGTCTACCGACACCGAGGACAGGGGGTCTGGGCACCATATATTTT.

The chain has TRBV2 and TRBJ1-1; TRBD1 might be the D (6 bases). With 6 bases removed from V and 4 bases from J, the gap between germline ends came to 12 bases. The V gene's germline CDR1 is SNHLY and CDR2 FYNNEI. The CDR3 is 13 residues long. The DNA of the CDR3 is TGTGCCAGCAGGGCACAACAGGGCACTGAAGCTTTCTTT. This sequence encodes CASRAQQGTEAFF.

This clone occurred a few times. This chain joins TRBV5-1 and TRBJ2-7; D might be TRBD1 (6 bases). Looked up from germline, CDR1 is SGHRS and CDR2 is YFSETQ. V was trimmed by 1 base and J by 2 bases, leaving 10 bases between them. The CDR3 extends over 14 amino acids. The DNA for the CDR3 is TGCGCCAGCAGCTTGACGGACAGACCCTACGAGCAGTACTTC. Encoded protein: CASSLTDRPYEQYF. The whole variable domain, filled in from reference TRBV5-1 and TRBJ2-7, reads KAGVTQTPRYLIKTRGQQVTLSCSPISGHRSVSWYQQTPGQGLQFLFEYFSETQRNKGNFPGRFSGRQFSNSRSEMNVSTLELGDSALYLCASSLTDRPYEQYFGPGTRLTVT.

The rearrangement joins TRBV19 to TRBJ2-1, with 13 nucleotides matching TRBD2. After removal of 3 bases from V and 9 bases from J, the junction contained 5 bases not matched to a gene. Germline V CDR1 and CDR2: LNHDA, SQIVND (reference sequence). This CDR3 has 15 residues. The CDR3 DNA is TGTGCCAGTAGTATGACTAGCGGGAGGCCGGGTGAGCAGTTCTTC. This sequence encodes CASSMTSGRPGEQFF.

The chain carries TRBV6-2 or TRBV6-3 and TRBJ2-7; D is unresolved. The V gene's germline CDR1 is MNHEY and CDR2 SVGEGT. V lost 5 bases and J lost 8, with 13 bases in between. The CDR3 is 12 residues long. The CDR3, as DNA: TGTGCCAGCAGTCCGATACCTACGAAGCAGTACGTC. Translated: CASSPIPTKQYV.

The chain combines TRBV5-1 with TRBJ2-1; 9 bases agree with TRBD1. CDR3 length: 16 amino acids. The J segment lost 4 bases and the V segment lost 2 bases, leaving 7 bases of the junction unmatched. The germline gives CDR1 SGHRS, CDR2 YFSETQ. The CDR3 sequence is CASSFFRDRDYNEQFF. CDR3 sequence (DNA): TGCGCCAGCAGCTTTTTCCGGGACAGGGATTACAATGAGCAGTTCTTC.

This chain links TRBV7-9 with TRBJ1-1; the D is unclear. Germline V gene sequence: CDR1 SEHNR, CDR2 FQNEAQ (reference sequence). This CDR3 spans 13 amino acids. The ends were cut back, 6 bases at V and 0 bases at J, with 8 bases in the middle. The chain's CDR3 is CASRSSLNTEAFF. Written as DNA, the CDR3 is TGTGCCAGCAGGTCTTCCTTGAACACTGAAGCTTTCTTT.

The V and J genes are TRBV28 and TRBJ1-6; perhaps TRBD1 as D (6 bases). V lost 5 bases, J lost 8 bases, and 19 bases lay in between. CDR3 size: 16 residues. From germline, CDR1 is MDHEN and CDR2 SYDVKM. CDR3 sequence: CASSPPSGTNYSPLHF. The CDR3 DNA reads TGTGCCAGCAGTCCTCCATCCGGGACAAACTATTCACCCCTCCACTTT.

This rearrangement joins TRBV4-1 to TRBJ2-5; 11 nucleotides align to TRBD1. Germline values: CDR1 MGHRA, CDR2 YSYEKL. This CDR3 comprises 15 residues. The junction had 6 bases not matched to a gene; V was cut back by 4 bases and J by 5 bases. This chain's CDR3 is CASSLGQGAWETQYF. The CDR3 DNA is TGCGCCAGCAGCCTCGGACAGGGGGCGTGGGAGACCCAGTACTTC.

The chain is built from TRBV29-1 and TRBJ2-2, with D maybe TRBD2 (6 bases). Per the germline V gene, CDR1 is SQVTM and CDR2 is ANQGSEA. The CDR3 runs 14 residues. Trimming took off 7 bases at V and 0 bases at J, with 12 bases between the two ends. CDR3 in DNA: TGCAGCGACCAAGCGGGTTCGAACACCGGGGAGCTGTTTTTT. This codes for CSDQAGSNTGELFF.

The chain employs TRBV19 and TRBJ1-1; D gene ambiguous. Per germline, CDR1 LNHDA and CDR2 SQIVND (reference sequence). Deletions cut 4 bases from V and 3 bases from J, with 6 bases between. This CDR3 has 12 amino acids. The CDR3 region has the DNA TGTGCCAGTAGTAGGGCAGACACTGAAGCTTTCTTT. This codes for CASSRADTEAFF.

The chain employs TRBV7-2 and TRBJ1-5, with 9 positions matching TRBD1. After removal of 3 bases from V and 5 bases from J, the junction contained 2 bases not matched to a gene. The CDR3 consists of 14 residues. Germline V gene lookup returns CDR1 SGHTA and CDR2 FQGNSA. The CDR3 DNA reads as TGTGCCAGCAGCTTGGGACAGGGTCATCAGCCCCAGCATTTT. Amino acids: CASSLGQGHQPQHF.

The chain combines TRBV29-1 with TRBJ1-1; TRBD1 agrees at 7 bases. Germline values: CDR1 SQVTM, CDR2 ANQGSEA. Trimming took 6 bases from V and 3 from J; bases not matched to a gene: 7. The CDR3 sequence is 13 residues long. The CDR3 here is CSVQGQVYTEAFF. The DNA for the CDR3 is TGCAGCGTCCAAGGACAGGTCTACACTGAAGCTTTCTTT.

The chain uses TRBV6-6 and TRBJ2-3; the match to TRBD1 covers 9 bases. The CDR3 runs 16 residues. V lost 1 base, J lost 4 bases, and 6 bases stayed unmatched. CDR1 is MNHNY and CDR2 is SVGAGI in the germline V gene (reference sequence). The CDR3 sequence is CASSYLGQGDPDTQYF. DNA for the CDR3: TGTGCCAGCAGTTACTTGGGACAGGGAGATCCAGATACGCAGTATTTT.

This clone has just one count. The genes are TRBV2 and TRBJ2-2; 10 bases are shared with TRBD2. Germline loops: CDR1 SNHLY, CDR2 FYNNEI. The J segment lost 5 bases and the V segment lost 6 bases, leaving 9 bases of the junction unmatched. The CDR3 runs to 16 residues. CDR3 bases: TGTGCCAGCAGCGCAGTAGCGGGAGGCCGGACCGGGGAGCTGTTTTTT. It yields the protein CASSAVAGGRTGELFF.

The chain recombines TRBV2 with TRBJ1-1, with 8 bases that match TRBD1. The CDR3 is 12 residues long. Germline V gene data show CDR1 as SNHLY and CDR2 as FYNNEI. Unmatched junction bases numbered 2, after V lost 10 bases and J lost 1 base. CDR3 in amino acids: CAKDRGNTEAFF. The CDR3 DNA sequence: TGTGCCAAAGACAGGGGGAACACTGAAGCTTTCTTT.

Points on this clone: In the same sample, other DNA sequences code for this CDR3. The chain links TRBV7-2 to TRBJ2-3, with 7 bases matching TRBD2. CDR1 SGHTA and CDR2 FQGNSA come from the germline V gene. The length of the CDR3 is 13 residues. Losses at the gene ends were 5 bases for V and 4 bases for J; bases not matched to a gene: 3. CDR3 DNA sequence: TGTGCCAGCAGCCTACGGGGGGCAGATACGCAGTATTTT. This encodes CASSLRGADTQYF.

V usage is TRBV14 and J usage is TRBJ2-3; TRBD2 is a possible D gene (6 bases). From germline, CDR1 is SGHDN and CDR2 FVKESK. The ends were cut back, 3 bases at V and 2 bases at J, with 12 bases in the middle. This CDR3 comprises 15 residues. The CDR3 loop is CASSQVWGVTDTQYF. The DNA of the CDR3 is TGTGCCAGCAGCCAGGTTTGGGGGGTCACAGATACGCAGTATTTT.

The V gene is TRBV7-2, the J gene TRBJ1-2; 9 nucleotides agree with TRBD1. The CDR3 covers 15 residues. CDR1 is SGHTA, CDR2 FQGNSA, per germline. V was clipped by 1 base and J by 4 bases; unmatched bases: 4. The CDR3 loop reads CASSLVEGQGYGYTF. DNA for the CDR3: TGTGCCAGCAGCTTAGTTGAGGGACAGGGCTATGGCTACACCTTC.

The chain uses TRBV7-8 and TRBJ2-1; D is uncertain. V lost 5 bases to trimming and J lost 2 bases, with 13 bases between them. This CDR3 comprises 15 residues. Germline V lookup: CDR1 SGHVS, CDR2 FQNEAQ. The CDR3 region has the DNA TGTGCCAGCAGCCCAGGCCAGGCCGCCTACAATGAGCAGTTCTTC. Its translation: CASSPGQAAYNEQFF.

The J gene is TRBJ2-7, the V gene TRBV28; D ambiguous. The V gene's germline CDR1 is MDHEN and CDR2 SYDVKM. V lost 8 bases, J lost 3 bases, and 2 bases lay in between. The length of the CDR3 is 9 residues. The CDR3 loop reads CASYYEQYF. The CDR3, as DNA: TGTGCCAGCTACTACGAGCAGTACTTC.

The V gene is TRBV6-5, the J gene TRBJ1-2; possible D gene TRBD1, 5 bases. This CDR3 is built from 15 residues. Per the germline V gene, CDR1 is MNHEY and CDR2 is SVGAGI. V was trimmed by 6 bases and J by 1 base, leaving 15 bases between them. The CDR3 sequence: CASSSLGGINYGYTF. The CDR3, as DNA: TGTGCCAGCAGCTCCCTTGGGGGGATTAACTATGGCTACACCTTC.

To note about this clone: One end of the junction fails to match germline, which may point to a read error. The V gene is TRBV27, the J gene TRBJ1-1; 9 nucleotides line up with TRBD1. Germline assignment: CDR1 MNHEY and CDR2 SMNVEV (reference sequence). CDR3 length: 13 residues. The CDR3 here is CASSVSTGGEAFF. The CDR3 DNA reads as TGTGCCAGCAGTGTATCCACAGGGGGCGAGGCTTTCTTT.

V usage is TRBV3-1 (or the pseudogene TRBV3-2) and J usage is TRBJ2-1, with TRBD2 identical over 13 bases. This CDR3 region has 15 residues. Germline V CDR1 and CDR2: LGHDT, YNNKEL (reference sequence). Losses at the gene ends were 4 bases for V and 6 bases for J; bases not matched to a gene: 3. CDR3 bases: TGTGCCAGCAGCCGTCGGACTAGCGGGGGCAATGAGCAGTTCTTC. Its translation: CASSRRTSGGNEQFF.

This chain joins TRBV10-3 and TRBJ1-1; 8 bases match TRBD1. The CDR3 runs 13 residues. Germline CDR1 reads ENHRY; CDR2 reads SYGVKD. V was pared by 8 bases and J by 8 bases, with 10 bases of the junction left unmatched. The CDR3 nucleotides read TGTGCCATCCAGGACAGGGTAGGGCTCGAAGCTTTCTTT. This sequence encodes CAIQDRVGLEAFF.

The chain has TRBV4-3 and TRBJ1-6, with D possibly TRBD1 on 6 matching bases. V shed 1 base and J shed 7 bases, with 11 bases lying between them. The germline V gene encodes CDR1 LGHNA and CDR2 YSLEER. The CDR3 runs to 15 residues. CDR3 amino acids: CASSQVPQGNSPLHF. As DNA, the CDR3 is TGCGCCAGCAGCCAAGTACCCCAGGGGAATTCACCCCTCCACTTT.

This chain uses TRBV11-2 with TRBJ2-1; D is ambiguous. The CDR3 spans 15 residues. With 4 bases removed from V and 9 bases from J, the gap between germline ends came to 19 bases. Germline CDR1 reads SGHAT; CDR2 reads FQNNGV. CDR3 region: CASSSRLSETSEQFF. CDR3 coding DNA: TGTGCCAGCAGCTCTCGCCTTTCGGAGACGAGTGAGCAGTTCTTC.

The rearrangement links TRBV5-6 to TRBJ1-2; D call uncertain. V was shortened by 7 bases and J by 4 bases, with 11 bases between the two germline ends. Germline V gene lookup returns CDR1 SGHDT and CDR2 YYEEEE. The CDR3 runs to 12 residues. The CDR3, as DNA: TGTGCCAGCCATGGGCGCACCTATGGCTACACCTTC. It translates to CASHGRTYGYTF.